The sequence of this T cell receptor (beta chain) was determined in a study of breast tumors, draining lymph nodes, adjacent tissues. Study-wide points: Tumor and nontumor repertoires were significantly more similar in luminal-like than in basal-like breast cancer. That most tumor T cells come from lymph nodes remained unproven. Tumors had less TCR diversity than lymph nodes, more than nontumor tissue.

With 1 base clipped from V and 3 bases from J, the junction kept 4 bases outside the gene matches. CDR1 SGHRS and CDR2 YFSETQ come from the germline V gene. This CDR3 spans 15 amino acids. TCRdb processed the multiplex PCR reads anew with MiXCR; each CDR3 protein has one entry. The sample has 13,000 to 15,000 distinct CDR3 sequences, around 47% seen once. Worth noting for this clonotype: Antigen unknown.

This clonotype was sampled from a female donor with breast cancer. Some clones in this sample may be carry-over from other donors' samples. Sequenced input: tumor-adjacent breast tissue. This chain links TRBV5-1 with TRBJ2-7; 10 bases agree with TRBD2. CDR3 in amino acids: CASSLLPSGSYEQYF. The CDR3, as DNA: TGCGCCAGCAGCTTGTTACCTAGCGGGAGCTACGAGCAGTACTTC.